The sequence of this T cell receptor (beta chain) was determined in a study of molecular identifiers for immune sequencing clone quantification. For the study at large: Replicates involved a five-way split of RNA from about 19,000 or 110,000 naive CD8 cells, with sequencing of four.

V was cut by 4 bases and J by 2 bases, with 5 bases left in between. This CDR3 spans 12 amino acids. CDR1 and CDR2 from the germline V gene are SGHNT and YYREEE (reference sequence). TCRdb independently ran MiXCR on the PCR reads; one entry per CDR3 protein. The sample has under 600,000 distinct CDR3 sequences, 25% seen once; the top ten hold just over 0.75%. This clonotype was picked up many times. This chain links TRBV5-4 with TRBJ2-3; the D is unclear. The sequencing input was naive CD8+ T cells from blood, with Jurkat cell RNA spiked in. The subset was: FACS-sorted CD8+CD4-CCR7+CD45RA+ naive T cells. The source is a human donor in good health. Some libraries in this study had Jurkat cell RNA spiked in. CDR3 nucleotides: TGTGCCAGCAGCACTCTCACAGATACGCAGTATTTT. Protein: CASSTLTDTQYF.